This T cell receptor beta chain was recorded in a study of blood T cell repertoires in COVID-19. Study background: Samples taken during acute and convalescent COVID-19 were collected in the United States, Italy and Spain.

The CDR3 has 15 residues. In germline, CDR1 is SNHLY, CDR2 FYNNEI. V lost 4 bases and J lost 4; bases outside the gene matches: 4. Authors' analysis steps: Scientists estimated how many nucleated cells there were by amplifying reference gene primers. The method was immunoSEQ multiplex PCR; TCRdb's version includes in-frame clones alone and lacks a portion of them. D and trimming were read from the DNA, whereas the V and J calls and clone size are those reported in that table. The sample has about 49,000 clones, 80% to 90% seen once; the top ten hold around 13%. The source of this sequence is a man of 80 years or more with acute or convalescent COVID-19. Sequenced input: peripheral blood. This chain uses TRBV2 with TRBJ1-5; 10 nucleotides align to TRBD1. The CDR3 sequence: CASSGTGGRNQPQHF. The DNA for the CDR3 is TGTGCCAGCAGTGGGACAGGGGGACGGAATCAGCCCCAGCATTTT.